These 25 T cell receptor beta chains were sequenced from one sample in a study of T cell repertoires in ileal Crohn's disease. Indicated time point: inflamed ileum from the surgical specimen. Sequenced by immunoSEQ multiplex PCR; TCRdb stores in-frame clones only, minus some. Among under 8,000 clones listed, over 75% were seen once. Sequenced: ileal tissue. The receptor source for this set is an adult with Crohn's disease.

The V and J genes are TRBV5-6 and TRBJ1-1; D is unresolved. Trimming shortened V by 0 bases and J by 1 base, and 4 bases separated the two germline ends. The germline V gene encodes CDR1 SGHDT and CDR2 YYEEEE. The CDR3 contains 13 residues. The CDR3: CASSLGGNTEAFF. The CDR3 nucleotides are TGTGCCAGCAGCTTGGGGGGGAACACTGAAGCTTTCTTT.

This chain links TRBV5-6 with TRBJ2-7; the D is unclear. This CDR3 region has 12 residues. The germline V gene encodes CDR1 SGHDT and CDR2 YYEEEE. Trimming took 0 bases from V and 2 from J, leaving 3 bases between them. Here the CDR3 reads CASSLGAYEQYF. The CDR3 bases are TGTGCCAGCAGCTTGGGGGCCTACGAGCAGTACTTC.

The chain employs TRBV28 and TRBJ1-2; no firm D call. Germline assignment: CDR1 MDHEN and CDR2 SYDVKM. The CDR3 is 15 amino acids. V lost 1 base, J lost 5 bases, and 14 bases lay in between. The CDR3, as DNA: TGTGCCAGCAGTTTATCGACCCCAGGCGGGTATGGCTACACCTTC. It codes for CASSLSTPGGYGYTF.

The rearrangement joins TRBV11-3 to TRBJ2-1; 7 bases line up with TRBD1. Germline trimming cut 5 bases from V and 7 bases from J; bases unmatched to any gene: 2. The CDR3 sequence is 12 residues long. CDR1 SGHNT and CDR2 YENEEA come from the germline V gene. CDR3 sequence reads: CASSDRVNEQFF. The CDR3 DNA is TGTGCCAGCAGCGACAGGGTTAATGAGCAGTTCTTC.

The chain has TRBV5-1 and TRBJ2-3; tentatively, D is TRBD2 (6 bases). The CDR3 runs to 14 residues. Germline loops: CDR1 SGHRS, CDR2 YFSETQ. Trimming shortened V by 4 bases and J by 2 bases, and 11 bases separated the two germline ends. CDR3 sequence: CASSASGYTDTQYF. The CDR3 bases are TGCGCCAGCAGCGCGAGCGGGTACACAGATACGCAGTATTTT. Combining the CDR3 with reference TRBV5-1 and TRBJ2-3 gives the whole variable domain KAGVTQTPRYLIKTRGQQVTLSCSPISGHRSVSWYQQTPGQGLQFLFEYFSETQRNKGNFPGRFSGRQFSNSRSEMNVSTLELGDSALYLCASSASGYTDTQYFGPGTRLTVL.

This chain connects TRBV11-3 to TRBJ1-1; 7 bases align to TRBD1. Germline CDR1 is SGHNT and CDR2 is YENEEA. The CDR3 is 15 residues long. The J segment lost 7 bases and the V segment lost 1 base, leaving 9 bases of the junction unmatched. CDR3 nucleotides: TGTGCCAGCAGCTTAGGGGGCAGAAGGACAGGTGAAGCTTTCTTT. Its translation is CASSLGGRRTGEAFF.

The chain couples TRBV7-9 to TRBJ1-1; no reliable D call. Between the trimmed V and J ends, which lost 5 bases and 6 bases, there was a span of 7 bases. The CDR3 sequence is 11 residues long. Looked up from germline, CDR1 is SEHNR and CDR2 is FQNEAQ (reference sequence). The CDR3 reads CASSKSPEAFF. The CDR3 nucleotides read TGTGCCAGCAGCAAAAGTCCTGAAGCTTTCTTT. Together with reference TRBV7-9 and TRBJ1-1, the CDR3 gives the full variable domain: DTGVSQNPRHKITKRGQNVTFRCDPISEHNRLYWYRQTLGQGPEFLTYFQNEAQLEKSRLLSDRFSAERPKGSFSTLEIQRTEQGDSAMYLCASSKSPEAFFGQGTRLTVV.

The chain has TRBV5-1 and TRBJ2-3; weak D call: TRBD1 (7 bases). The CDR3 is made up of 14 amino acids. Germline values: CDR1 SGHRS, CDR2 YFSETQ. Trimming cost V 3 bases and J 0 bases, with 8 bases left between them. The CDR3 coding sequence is TGCGCCAGCAGCTCAGGGGGGAGCACAGATACGCAGTATTTT. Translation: CASSSGGSTDTQYF.

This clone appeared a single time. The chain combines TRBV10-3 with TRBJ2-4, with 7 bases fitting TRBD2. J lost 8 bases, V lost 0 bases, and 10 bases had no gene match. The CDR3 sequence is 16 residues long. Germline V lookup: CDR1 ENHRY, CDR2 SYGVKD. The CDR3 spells CAISESNAGVGDIQYF. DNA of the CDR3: TGTGCCATCAGTGAGTCGAATGCGGGGGTTGGAGACATTCAGTACTTC.

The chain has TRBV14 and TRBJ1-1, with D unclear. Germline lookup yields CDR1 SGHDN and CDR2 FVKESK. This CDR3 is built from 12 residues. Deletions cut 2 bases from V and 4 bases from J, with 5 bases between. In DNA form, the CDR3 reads TGTGCCAGCAGCCAACCCAGCACTGAAGCTTTCTTT. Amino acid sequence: CASSQPSTEAFF.

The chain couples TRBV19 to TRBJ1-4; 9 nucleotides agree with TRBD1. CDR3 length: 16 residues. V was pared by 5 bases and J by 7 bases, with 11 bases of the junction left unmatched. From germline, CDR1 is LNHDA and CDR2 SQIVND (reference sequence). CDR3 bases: TGTGCCAGTAGTGTCCAGAACAGGGGGCATAGTGAAAAACTGTTTTTT. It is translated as CASSVQNRGHSEKLFF.

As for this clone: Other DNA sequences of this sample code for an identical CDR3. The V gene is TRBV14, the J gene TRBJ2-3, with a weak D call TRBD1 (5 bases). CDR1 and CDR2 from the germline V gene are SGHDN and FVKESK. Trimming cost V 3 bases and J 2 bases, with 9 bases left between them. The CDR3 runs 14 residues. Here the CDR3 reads CASSQGRHTDTQYF. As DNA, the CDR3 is TGTGCCAGCAGCCAGGGGCGGCACACAGATACGCAGTATTTT.

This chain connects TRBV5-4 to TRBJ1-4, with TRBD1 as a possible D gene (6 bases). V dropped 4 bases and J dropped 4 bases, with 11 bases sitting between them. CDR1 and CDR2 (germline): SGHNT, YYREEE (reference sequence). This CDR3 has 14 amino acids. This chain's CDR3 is CASSPGVRNEKLFF. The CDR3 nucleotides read TGTGCCAGCAGCCCAGGGGTCCGTAATGAAAAACTGTTTTTT.

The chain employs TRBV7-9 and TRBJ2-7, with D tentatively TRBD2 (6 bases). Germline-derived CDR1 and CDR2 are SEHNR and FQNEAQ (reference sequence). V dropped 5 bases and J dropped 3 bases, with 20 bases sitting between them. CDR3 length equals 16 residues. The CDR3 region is CASSVKTGLGGYEQYF. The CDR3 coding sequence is TGTGCCAGCAGCGTCAAAACCGGACTGGGGGGCTACGAGCAGTACTTC.

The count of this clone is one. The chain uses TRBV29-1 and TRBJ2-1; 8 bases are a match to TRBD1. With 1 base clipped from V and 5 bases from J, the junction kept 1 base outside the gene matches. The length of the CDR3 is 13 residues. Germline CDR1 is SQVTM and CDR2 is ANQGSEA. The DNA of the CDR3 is TGCAGCGTTGAAGGGACAGGGAACAATGAGCAGTTCTTC. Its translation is CSVEGTGNNEQFF.

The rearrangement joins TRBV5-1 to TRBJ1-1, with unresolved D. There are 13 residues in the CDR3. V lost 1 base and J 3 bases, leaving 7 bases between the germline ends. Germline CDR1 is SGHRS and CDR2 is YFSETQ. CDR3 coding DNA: TGCGCCAGCAGCTTGTCGCGTTACACTGAAGCTTTCTTT. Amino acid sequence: CASSLSRYTEAFF.

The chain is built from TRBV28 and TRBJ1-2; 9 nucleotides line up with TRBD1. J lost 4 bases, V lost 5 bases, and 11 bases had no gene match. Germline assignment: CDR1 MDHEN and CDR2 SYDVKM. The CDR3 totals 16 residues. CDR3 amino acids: CASSPMAGQGSYGYTF. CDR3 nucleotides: TGTGCCAGCAGTCCTATGGCGGGACAGGGAAGCTATGGCTACACCTTC.

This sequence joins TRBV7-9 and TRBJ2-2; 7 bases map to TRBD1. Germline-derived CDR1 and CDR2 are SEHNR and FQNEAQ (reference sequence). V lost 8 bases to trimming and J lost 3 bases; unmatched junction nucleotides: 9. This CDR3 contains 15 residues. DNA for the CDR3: TGTGCCAGCGCAGAGGGGACAGACTACACCGGGGAGCTGTTTTTT. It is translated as CASAEGTDYTGELFF.

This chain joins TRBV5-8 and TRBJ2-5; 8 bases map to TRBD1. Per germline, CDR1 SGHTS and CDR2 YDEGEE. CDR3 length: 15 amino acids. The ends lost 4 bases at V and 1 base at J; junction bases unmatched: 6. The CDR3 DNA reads TGTGCCAGCAGCGCCGCGACAGGGGTCCAAGAGACCCAGTACTTC. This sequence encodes CASSAATGVQETQYF.

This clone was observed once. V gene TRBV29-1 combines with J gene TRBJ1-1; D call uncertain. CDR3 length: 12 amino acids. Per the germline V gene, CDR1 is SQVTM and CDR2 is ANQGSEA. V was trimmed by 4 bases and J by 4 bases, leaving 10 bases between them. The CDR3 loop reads CSVARSSTEAFF. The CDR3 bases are TGCAGCGTTGCCAGGTCCAGCACTGAAGCTTTCTTT.

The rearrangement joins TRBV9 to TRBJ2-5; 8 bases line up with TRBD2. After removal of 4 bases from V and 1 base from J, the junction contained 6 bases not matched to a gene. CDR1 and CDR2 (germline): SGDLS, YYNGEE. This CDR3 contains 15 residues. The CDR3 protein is CASSPYSGTQETQYF. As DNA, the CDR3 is TGTGCCAGCAGCCCATATAGCGGGACCCAAGAGACCCAGTACTTC.

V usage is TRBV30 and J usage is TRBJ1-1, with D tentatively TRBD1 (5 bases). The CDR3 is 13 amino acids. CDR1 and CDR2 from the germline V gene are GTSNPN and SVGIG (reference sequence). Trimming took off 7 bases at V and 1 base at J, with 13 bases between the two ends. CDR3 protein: CASIQAPNTEAFF. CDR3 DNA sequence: TGTGCCTCGATACAGGCCCCGAACACTGAAGCTTTCTTT.

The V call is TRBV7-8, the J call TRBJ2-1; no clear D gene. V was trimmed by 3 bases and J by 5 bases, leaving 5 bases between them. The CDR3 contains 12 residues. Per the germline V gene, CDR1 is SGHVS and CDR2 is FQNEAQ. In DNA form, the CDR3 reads TGTGCCAGCAGCTTCACCCACAATGAGCAGTTCTTC. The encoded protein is CASSFTHNEQFF.

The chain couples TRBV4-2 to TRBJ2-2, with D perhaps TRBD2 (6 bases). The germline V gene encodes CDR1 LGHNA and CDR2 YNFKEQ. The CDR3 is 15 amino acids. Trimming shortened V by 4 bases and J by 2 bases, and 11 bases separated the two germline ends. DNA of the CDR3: TGTGCCAGCAGCCGCGCCGGGACTAACACCGGGGAGCTGTTTTTT. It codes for CASSRAGTNTGELFF.

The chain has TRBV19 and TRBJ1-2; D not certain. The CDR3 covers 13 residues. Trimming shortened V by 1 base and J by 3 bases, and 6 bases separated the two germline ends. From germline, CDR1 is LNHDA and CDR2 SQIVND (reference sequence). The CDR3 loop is CASSIAQHYGYTF. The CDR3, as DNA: TGTGCCAGTAGTATAGCGCAGCACTATGGCTACACCTTC.